The 14 T cell receptor beta chains reported below all come from one sample, sequenced in a study of T cells after yellow fever vaccination. TCRdb itself ran the 5' RACE reads through MiXCR, one entry per CDR3 protein. The sample carries a few hundred thousand distinct CDR3 sequences, about 7.8% recorded once. Sequencing was performed on PBMCs, taken around 45 days after the first yellow fever vaccination. The receptors were gathered from a man aged 18 to 30 who received the YFV17D yellow fever vaccine.

The chain links TRBV7-2 to TRBJ2-2, with D possibly TRBD1 on 5 matching bases. V shed 3 bases and J shed 4 bases, with 12 bases lying between them. Germline values: CDR1 SGHTA, CDR2 FQGNSA. The CDR3 covers 15 residues. CDR3 coding DNA: TGTGCCAGCAGCTTTACCGCAGGGATCACCGGGGAGCTGTTTTTT. Its protein product is CASSFTAGITGELFF.

V usage is TRBV11-2 and J usage is TRBJ1-6; 7 bases match TRBD1. Germline trimming cut 6 bases from V and 0 bases from J; bases unmatched to any gene: 17. Looked up from germline, CDR1 is SGHAT and CDR2 is FQNNGV. CDR3 length: 20 amino acids. CDR3 in DNA: TGTGCCAGCAGGTCGCCGGGACAGCGAGACTCGAGCTCCTATAATTCACCCCTCCACTTT. Translating it yields CASRSPGQRDSSSYNSPLHF.

This chain links TRBV3-1 with TRBJ2-1; 7 nucleotides agree with TRBD1. This CDR3 comprises 15 residues. Germline trimming cut 4 bases from V and 4 bases from J; bases unmatched to any gene: 7. Per the germline V gene, CDR1 is LGHDT and CDR2 is YNNKEL (reference sequence). The CDR3 region has the DNA TGTGCCAGCAGCCCTACGAGGGACAGTTACAATGAGCAGTTCTTC. It specifies CASSPTRDSYNEQFF.

This chain uses TRBV19 with TRBJ1-2; tentative D call: TRBD1 (5 bases). CDR3 length equals 13 residues. V was pared by 5 bases and J by 4 bases, with 11 bases between. In germline, CDR1 is LNHDA, CDR2 SQIVND (reference sequence). The CDR3 is CASSPDSFYGYTF. For the CDR3, the DNA is TGTGCCAGTAGTCCCGACAGCTTCTATGGCTACACCTTC.

This sequence joins TRBV7-2 and TRBJ2-3; D call uncertain. The CDR3 contains 12 residues. CDR1 and CDR2 from the germline V gene are SGHTA and FQGNSA. Trimming cost V 4 bases and J 5 bases, with 7 bases left between them. The CDR3 is CASSSFLDTQYF. The CDR3, as DNA: TGTGCCAGCAGCTCATTCCTAGATACGCAGTATTTT.

This chain joins TRBV25-1 and TRBJ2-1; D remains ambiguous. Looked up from germline, CDR1 is MGHDK and CDR2 is SYGVNS. Trimming left V 1 base short and J 4 bases short, with 11 bases between. This CDR3 contains 15 residues. The CDR3 DNA reads as TGTGCCAGCAGTGAATTCCTGGACGGATACAATGAGCAGTTCTTC. This sequence encodes CASSEFLDGYNEQFF.

In this sample, this clonotype turned up many times. The chain joins TRBV7-2 to TRBJ1-5; D call uncertain. Germline assignment: CDR1 SGHTA and CDR2 FQGNSA. The CDR3 contains 15 residues. V lost 2 bases and J 0 bases, leaving 8 bases between the germline ends. CDR3 residues: CASSLKYYSNQPQHF. CDR3 in DNA: TGTGCCAGCAGCTTAAAGTATTATAGCAATCAGCCCCAGCATTTT.

This chain joins TRBV4-1 and TRBJ2-1, with 8 bases that match TRBD2. Germline CDR1 MGHRA, CDR2 YSYEKL. CDR3 length equals 16 residues. Unmatched junction bases numbered 14, after V lost 4 bases and J lost 9 bases. The CDR3 nucleotides are TGCGCCAGCAGCCTTGCCGGGACTAGTTACCCTCCTGAGCAGTTCTTC. As protein: CASSLAGTSYPPEQFF.

The chain recombines TRBV5-1 with TRBJ1-1; D is unresolved. CDR1 is SGHRS and CDR2 is YFSETQ in the germline V gene. The V and J ends lost 0 bases and 0 bases respectively, with 9 bases between them. This CDR3 region has 15 residues. CDR3 bases: TGCGCCAGCAGCTTGGCCGGGATTTTGAACACTGAAGCTTTCTTT. It yields the protein CASSLAGILNTEAFF.

The V call is TRBV3-1, the J call TRBJ2-7; 10 bases match TRBD1. Germline V gene lookup returns CDR1 LGHDT and CDR2 YNNKEL (reference sequence). The CDR3 loop spans 14 amino acids. Trimming took 6 bases from V and 4 from J; bases not matched to a gene: 6. As DNA, the CDR3 is TGTGCCAGCAGGCCCGGGACAGGGGAGTACGAGCAGTACTTC. Encoded protein: CASRPGTGEYEQYF.

This clonotype was seen only a few times. V gene TRBV6-1 combines with J gene TRBJ2-7, with 10 positions matching TRBD1. Germline V CDR1 and CDR2: MNHNS, SASEGT. Losses at the gene ends were 6 bases for V and 2 bases for J; bases not matched to a gene: 7. The CDR3 consists of 15 residues. This CDR3 is CASRNPGQGPYEQYF. CDR3 DNA: TGTGCCAGCAGGAACCCGGGACAGGGGCCCTACGAGCAGTACTTC.

This rearrangement joins TRBV5-1 to TRBJ2-7, with TRBD1 matching 8 bases. The length of the CDR3 is 18 residues. The V segment lost 3 bases and the J segment 0 bases; nucleotides outside the gene matches: 14. Germline-derived CDR1 and CDR2 are SGHRS and YFSETQ. The CDR3 sequence is CASSYGQGIGPSSYEQYF. CDR3 DNA: TGCGCCAGCAGCTACGGACAGGGAATAGGGCCTTCCTCCTACGAGCAGTACTTC.

The chain combines TRBV27 with TRBJ2-1; D call uncertain. Per germline, CDR1 MNHEY and CDR2 SMNVEV (reference sequence). V shed 5 bases and J shed 2 bases, with 4 bases lying between them. There are 12 residues in the CDR3. The CDR3 sequence is CASSGAYNEQFF. CDR3 sequence (DNA): TGTGCCAGCAGTGGTGCCTACAATGAGCAGTTCTTC.

This clonotype came up a few times. CDR3 in amino acids: CASSPRTVGYGYTF. In DNA form, the CDR3 reads TGTGCCAGCTCACCACGAACAGTCGGTTATGGCTACACCTTC. The J gene is TRBJ1-2, the V gene TRBV18; D gene unclear. Germline V gene data show CDR1 as KGHSH and CDR2 as LQKENI. V was shortened by 1 base and J by 5 bases, with 11 bases between the two germline ends. This CDR3 is built from 14 residues.